This is a list of T cell receptor beta chains from one sample in a study of cytomegalovirus exposure and HLA in healthy donors. This table comes from immunoSEQ multiplex PCR, and its TCRdb copy is limited to in-frame clones, with some not included. Among about 150,000 clones listed, about 79% were seen once. The sequenced sample consisted of PBMCs. Receptors originate from a male donor in good health and CMV-seronegative. The CDR3 runs from the conserved cysteine through the conserved F or W. The D gene is left open where the match is weak. The listing skips clone size in some rows; elsewhere it reads once, few, many or a size class.

v_call	d_call	clone_size	j_call	cdr3_length	cdr3_aa	cdr3_nt
TRBV5-8	NA	NA	TRBJ1-5	15	CASSLEGGLNQPQHF	TGTGCCAGCAGCTTGGAAGGAGGGTTAAATCAGCCCCAGCATTTT
TRBV7-6	NA	NA	TRBJ1-2	13	CASSPQGNYGYTF	TGTGCCAGCAGCCCCCAGGGAAACTATGGCTACACCTTC
TRBV2	NA	few	TRBJ1-5	16	CASSDPGGEGNQPQHF	TGTGCCAGCAGTGACCCGGGGGGCGAAGGCAATCAGCCCCAGCATTTT
TRBV11-2	TRBD1	few	TRBJ1-4	15	CASSVRGTGKEKLFF	TGTGCCAGCAGCGTCAGAGGGACAGGGAAGGAAAAACTGTTTTTT
TRBV7-2	TRBD2	NA	TRBJ2-3	15	CASSGSGGATDTQYF	TGTGCCAGCAGTGGTAGCGGGGGGGCTACAGATACGCAGTATTTT
TRBV7-9	NA	NA	TRBJ1-1	13	CASSLEQTRVAFF	TGTGCCAGCAGCTTAGAGCAGACTCGGGTAGCTTTCTTT
TRBV10-3	TRBD1	NA	TRBJ1-1	14	CAIRGQGKNTEAFF	TGTGCCATCAGGGGACAGGGAAAGAACACTGAAGCTTTCTTT
TRBV7-7	TRBD2	NA	TRBJ2-2	15	CAINGGGLAAGELFF	TGTGCCATCAACGGGGGGGGACTAGCGGCCGGGGAGCTGTTTTTT
TRBV6-6	TRBD1	NA	TRBJ1-2	13	CASSETGTFEGTF	TGTGCCAGCAGCGAGACAGGGACCTTTGAAGGCACCTTC
TRBV18	NA	NA	TRBJ1-2	13	CASSLETVYGYTF	TGTGCCAGCTCACTAGAGACAGTCTATGGCTACACCTTC
TRBV7-9	TRBD1	once	TRBJ1-2	15	CASSSSNRGDYGYTF	TGTGCCAGCAGCTCAAGTAACAGGGGAGACTATGGCTACACCTTC
TRBV25-1	TRBD2	NA	TRBJ2-1	15	CASRRAGVDYNEQFF	TGTGCCAGCAGGCGAGCGGGAGTAGATTACAATGAGCAGTTCTTC
TRBV5-4	NA	NA	TRBJ1-2	15	CASSVQGTQWGGYTF	TGTGCCAGCAGCGTTCAGGGTACGCAATGGGGTGGCTACACCTTC
TRBV7-9	NA	NA	TRBJ1-1	13	CASSSRGGTEAFF	TGTGCCAGCAGCTCCCGGGGGGGCACTGAAGCTTTCTTT
TRBV11-2	TRBD1	once	TRBJ2-7	15	CASSLRTGSSYEQYF	TGTGCCAGCAGCTTAAGGACAGGGTCCTCCTACGAGCAGTACTTC
TRBV2	TRBD1	NA	TRBJ1-1	15	CASTTTSQGKTEAFF	TGTGCCAGCACAACCACCTCACAGGGGAAAACTGAAGCTTTCTTT
TRBV18	TRBD1	NA	TRBJ2-7	18	CASSPASLLGQGKNEQYF	TGTGCCAGCTCACCAGCGTCTCTTTTGGGACAGGGGAAGAACGAGCAGTACTTC
TRBV29-1	TRBD1	NA	TRBJ1-2	15	CSVPRDREYGYGYTF	TGCAGCGTTCCCCGGGACAGGGAATACGGCTATGGCTACACCTTC
TRBV29-1	NA	NA	TRBJ2-3	14	CSVGSGTSTDTQYF	TGCAGCGTTGGGTCGGGGACTAGCACAGATACGCAGTATTTT
TRBV7-2	TRBD2	once	TRBJ2-1	16	CASSTVGTSGRNEQFF	TGTGCCAGCAGTACAGTTGGTACTAGCGGGAGGAATGAGCAGTTCTTC
TRBV19	NA	NA	TRBJ1-2	15	CASSIDVNRAFGYTF	TGTGCCAGTAGTATAGATGTGAACAGGGCTTTCGGCTACACCTTC
TRBV7-9	NA	NA	TRBJ2-7	14	CASSLAVRDYEQYF	TGTGCCAGCAGCTTAGCGGTCCGGGACTACGAGCAGTACTTC
TRBV18	NA	NA	TRBJ1-1	14	CASSPSRGYTEAFF	TGTGCCAGCTCACCGAGCCGAGGGTACACTGAAGCTTTCTTT
TRBV2	TRBD2	NA	TRBJ2-1	16	CASSLEGLAGGYERFF	TGTGCCAGCAGTTTGGAAGGACTAGCGGGAGGTTACGAGCGGTTCTTC
TRBV18	TRBD1	NA	TRBJ1-5	17	CASTHSPTGGNNQPQHF	TGTGCCAGCACCCACTCCCCGACAGGGGGGAACAATCAGCCCCAGCATTTT
TRBV5-1	NA	NA	TRBJ1-4	18	CASSLGGSTRGANEKLFF	TGCGCCAGCAGCTTGGGCGGGTCCACCCGCGGGGCTAATGAAAAACTGTTTTTT
TRBV19	NA	NA	TRBJ1-5	15	CASSSTGSSNQPQHF	TGTGCCAGTAGCTCCACAGGGAGTAGCAATCAGCCCCAGCATTTT
TRBV6-1	TRBD1	NA	TRBJ1-2	15	CASSPRDRPSDGYTF	TGTGCCAGCAGTCCCCGGGACAGGCCCTCAGATGGCTACACCTTC
TRBV6-5	TRBD1	few	TRBJ1-2	15	CASSYVGTGKYGYTF	TGTGCCAGCAGTTACGTGGGGACAGGGAAGTATGGCTACACCTTC
TRBV30	NA	NA	TRBJ1-2	13	CAWRLDSNYGYTF	TGTGCCTGGAGACTCGACAGTAACTATGGCTACACCTTC
TRBV2	TRBD1	NA	TRBJ1-2	14	CASRVRQGSYGYTF	TGTGCCAGCAGGGTTAGACAGGGCAGCTATGGCTACACCTTC
TRBV19	NA	NA	TRBJ1-1	15	CASSTRQTDGTEAFF	TGTGCCAGTAGTACTAGACAGACGGATGGGACTGAAGCTTTCTTT
TRBV11-3	TRBD1	few	TRBJ1-1	17	CASSLEDRAGPNTEAFF	TGTGCCAGCAGCTTAGAGGACAGGGCAGGACCGAACACTGAAGCTTTCTTT
TRBV11-2	NA	NA	TRBJ1-1	14	CASSFTGSGTEAFF	TGTGCCAGCAGCTTTACCGGGTCCGGCACTGAAGCTTTCTTT
TRBV6-5	TRBD2	NA	TRBJ2-3	16	CASSSLGTRSTDTQYF	TGTGCCAGCAGTTCCCTCGGGACTAGATCCACAGATACGCAGTATTTT
TRBV5-6	NA	NA	TRBJ1-1	15	CASSLIDTLNTEAFF	TGTGCCAGCAGCTTGATCGACACTTTGAACACTGAAGCTTTCTTT
TRBV6-6	NA	NA	TRBJ2-7	14	CASSYSAGGDEQYF	TGTGCCAGCAGTTACTCGGCCGGAGGCGACGAGCAGTACTTC
TRBV29-1	TRBD1	NA	TRBJ2-1	16	CSVENIPTGNYNEQFF	TGCAGCGTCGAAAATATACCGACAGGGAACTACAATGAGCAGTTCTTC
TRBV7-7	NA	NA	TRBJ2-1	15	CASSPLPGSHNEQFF	TGTGCCAGCAGCCCCCTCCCAGGGTCCCACAATGAGCAGTTCTTC
TRBV21-1	NA	NA	TRBJ2-3	15	CASSSSGSFVDTQYF	TGTGCCAGCAGTTCTAGCGGGAGTTTTGTAGATACGCAGTATTTT
TRBV15	TRBD1	NA	TRBJ2-2	18	CATSSPGGGQGGPGELFF	TGTGCCACCAGCAGTCCCGGGGGCGGACAGGGGGGTCCCGGGGAGCTGTTTTTT
TRBV2	NA	NA	TRBJ1-5	13	CASSRDRNQPQHF	TGTGCCAGCAGTCGTGACAGAAATCAGCCCCAGCATTTT
TRBV30	TRBD2	NA	TRBJ2-7	14	CAWSVGLAGVEQYF	TGTGCCTGGAGTGTTGGGCTAGCGGGAGTCGAGCAGTACTTC
TRBV5-1	NA	NA	TRBJ1-2	13	CASRPGDSYGYTF	TGCGCCAGCAGGCCGGGTGATTCCTATGGCTACACCTTC
TRBV27	NA	NA	TRBJ2-1	14	CASSFKSSYNEQFF	TGTGCCAGCAGTTTTAAGAGCTCCTACAATGAGCAGTTCTTC
TRBV5-4	TRBD2	NA	TRBJ2-2	17	CASSPGTSGPNTGELFF	TGTGCCAGCAGCCCCGGGACTAGCGGGCCGAACACCGGGGAGCTGTTTTTT
TRBV6-4	TRBD2	NA	TRBJ2-1	16	CASSEYSGRAYNEQFF	TGTGCCAGCAGTGAATATAGCGGGAGGGCCTACAATGAGCAGTTCTTC
TRBV12-5	NA	NA	TRBJ1-4	16	CASGLVLGASNEKLFF	TGTGCTAGTGGTTTGGTCCTAGGGGCCTCTAATGAAAAACTGTTTTTT
TRBV7-9	TRBD2	NA	TRBJ2-5	15	CASSLAGGPYETQYF	TGTGCCAGCAGCCTAGCGGGAGGGCCTTATGAGACCCAGTACTTC
TRBV5-8	TRBD1	NA	TRBJ1-5	12	CASNPGGRVQHF	TGTGCCAGCAACCCAGGGGGTAGGGTCCAGCATTTT
TRBV28	TRBD1	NA	TRBJ2-2	15	CASRTGGLNTGELFF	TGTGCCAGCAGAACAGGGGGGCTGAACACCGGGGAGCTGTTTTTT
TRBV7-6	NA	NA	TRBJ1-1	13	CASSLGGDTEAFF	TGTGCCAGCAGCTTAGGCGGGGACACTGAAGCTTTCTTT
TRBV7-9	TRBD1	NA	TRBJ1-5	15	CSSSPTGTGNQPQHF	TGTTCCAGCAGCCCCACCGGGACAGGGAATCAGCCCCAGCATTTT
TRBV6-5	NA	NA	TRBJ1-1	13	CASSRGLNTEAFF	TGTGCCAGCAGCAGGGGTCTGAACACTGAAGCTTTCTTT
TRBV30	TRBD1	NA	TRBJ2-6	14	CAWLTGYGANVLTF	TGTGCCTGGCTGACAGGGTATGGGGCCAACGTCCTGACTTTC
TRBV11-3	TRBD1	few	TRBJ1-1	16	CASSLVPTGANTEAFF	TGTGCCAGCAGCTTAGTCCCCACAGGGGCGAACACTGAAGCTTTCTTT
TRBV6-5	TRBD2	NA	TRBJ2-1	14	CASSYSGTSDEQFF	TGTGCCAGCAGTTACTCCGGGACTAGCGATGAGCAGTTCTTC